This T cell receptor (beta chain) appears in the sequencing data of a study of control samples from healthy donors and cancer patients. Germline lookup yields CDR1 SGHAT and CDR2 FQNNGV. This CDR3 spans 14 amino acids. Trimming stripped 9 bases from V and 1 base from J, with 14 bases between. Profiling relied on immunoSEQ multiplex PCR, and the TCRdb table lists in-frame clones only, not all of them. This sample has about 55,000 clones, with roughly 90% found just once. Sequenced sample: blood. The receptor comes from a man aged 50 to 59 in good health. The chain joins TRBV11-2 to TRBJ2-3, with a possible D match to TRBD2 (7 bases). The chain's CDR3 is CASIGGPGTDTQYF. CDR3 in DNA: TGTGCCAGTATCGGGGGGCCCGGCACAGATACGCAGTATTTT.